This T cell receptor beta chain was documented in a study of cytomegalovirus exposure and HLA in healthy donors. The length of the CDR3 is 16 residues. Germline-derived CDR1 and CDR2 are MGHRA and YSYEKL. The V gene lost 7 bases and the J gene lost 2 bases, with 20 bases spanning the gap. This clone was seen a few times. The PCR ran on 60 Vbeta and 13 Jbeta primers. The table came from immunoSEQ multiplex PCR; TCRdb's copy has only in-frame clones and leaves some out. In the table there are 100,000 to 150,000 clones, 8% to 11% of which are singletons. What was sequenced was PBMCs. The rearrangement uses TRBV4-1 and TRBJ1-1, with unresolved D. The TCR sequence derives from a young woman in good health and CMV-seropositive. CDR3 DNA: TGCGCCAGCAACTCCCTTTTCGGGATCGGAAACACTGAAGCTTTCTTT. This encodes CASNSLFGIGNTEAFF.